This is a list of T cell receptor beta chains from one sample in a study of lung T cells in sarcoidosis with Löfgren's syndrome. TCRdb reprocessed the reads via MiXCR and lists one record per CDR3 protein. The sample includes some 19,000 distinct CDR3 sequences, 21% of them seen just once. The sample consisted of CD4+ T cells from bronchoalveolar lavage. These receptors were collected from a human donor with sarcoidosis (Löfgren's syndrome or another form), or a control subject (not recorded which). The conserved cysteine and the conserved F or W are not part of the CDR3 here. The order of the fields is V gene, D gene, J gene, CDR3 protein. D genes are given only for firm matches.

TRBV6-5,TRBD1,TRBJ2-1,ASSARGNEQF
TRBV7-2,-,TRBJ2-7,ASSPPRDDEQY
TRBV28,-,TRBJ2-7,ASSLLVSLGPLYYEQY
TRBV12-3/TRBV12-4,TRBD1,TRBJ1-5,ASSYIVLTDRGRNQPQH
TRBV7-2,-,TRBJ1-3,ASSSQGSSGNTIY
TRBV5-4,-,TRBJ2-1,ASSRDRYNEQF
TRBV18,-,TRBJ2-1,ASSLRGGFNEQF
TRBV2,TRBD1,TRBJ1-1,ASSASRQGTEAF
TRBV29-1,TRBD1,TRBJ1-1,SVIRQGAPWTEAF
TRBV30,-,TRBJ1-1,AWSRDRNTEAF
TRBV6-6,-,TRBJ2-1,ASSYSRTLSYNEQF
TRBV20-1,-,TRBJ1-1,SATGGAPNTEAF
TRBV5-1,-,TRBJ1-2,ASSPRDRGYGYT
TRBV20-1,-,TRBJ2-1,SAREGGGDEQF
TRBV28,-,TRBJ1-5,ASSVGVLGNQPQH
TRBV30,-,TRBJ2-7,AWSMRPNSYEQY